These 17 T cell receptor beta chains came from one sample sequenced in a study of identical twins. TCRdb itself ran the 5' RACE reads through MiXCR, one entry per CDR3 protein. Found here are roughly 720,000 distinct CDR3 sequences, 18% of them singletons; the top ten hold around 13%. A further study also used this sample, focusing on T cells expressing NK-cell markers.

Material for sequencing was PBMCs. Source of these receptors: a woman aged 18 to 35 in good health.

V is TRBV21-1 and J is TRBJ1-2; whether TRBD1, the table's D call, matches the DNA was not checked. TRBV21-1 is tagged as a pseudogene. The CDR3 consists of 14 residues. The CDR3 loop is CASFRGQPTYGYTF. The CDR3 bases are TGTGCCAGCTTCCGGGGACAGCCGACTTATGGCTACACCTTC.

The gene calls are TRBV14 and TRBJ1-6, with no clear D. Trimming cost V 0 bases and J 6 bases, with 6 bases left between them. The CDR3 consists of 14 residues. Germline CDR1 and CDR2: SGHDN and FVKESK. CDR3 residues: CASSQDSANSPLHF. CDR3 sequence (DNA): TGTGCCAGCAGCCAAGACTCGGCTAATTCACCCCTCCACTTT.

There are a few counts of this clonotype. The CDR3 protein is CASSTDRDTEAFF. DNA for the CDR3: TGCGCCAGCAGCACGGACAGGGACACTGAAGCTTTCTTT. V gene TRBV5-1 combines with J gene TRBJ1-1; 8 bases are shared with TRBD1. V lost 4 bases to trimming and J lost 3 bases; unmatched junction nucleotides: 2. Germline CDR1 and CDR2: SGHRS and YFSETQ. There are 13 residues in the CDR3.

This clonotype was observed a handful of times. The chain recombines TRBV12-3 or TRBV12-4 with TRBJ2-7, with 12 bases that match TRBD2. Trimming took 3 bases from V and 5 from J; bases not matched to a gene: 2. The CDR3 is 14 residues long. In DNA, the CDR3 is TGTGCCAGCAGTTTTAGACTAGCGGGAGACGAGCAGTACTTC. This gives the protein CASSFRLAGDEQYF.

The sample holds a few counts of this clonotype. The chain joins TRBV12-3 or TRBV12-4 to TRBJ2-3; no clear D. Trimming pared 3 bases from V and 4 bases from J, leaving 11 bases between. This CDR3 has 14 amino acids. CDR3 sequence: CASSFGSGADTQYF. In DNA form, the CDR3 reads TGTGCCAGCAGTTTTGGTAGTGGGGCAGATACGCAGTATTTT.

This CDR3 is CASTSGGWQETQYF. The CDR3 DNA is TGCGCCAGCACTAGCGGGGGATGGCAAGAGACCCAGTACTTC. The rearrangement links TRBV5-1 to TRBJ2-5; 10 nucleotides agree with TRBD2. This CDR3 is built from 14 residues. Germline V CDR1 and CDR2: SGHRS, YFSETQ. J gave up 2 bases and V 6 bases, and 4 bases lay outside the gene matches.

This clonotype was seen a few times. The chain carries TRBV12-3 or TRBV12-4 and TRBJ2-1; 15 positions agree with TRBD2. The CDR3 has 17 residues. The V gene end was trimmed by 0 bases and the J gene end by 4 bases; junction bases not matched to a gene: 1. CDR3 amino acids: CASSLAGLAGGYNEQFF. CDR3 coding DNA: TGTGCCAGCAGTTTAGCGGGACTAGCGGGGGGTTACAATGAGCAGTTCTTC.

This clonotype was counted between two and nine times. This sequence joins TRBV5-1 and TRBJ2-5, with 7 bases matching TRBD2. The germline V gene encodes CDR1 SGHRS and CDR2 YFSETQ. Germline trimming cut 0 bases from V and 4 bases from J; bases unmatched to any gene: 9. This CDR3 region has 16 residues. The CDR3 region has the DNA TGCGCCAGCAGCTTGGGTAGCGGGCGGATAGTAGAGACCCAGTACTTC. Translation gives CASSLGSGRIVETQYF.

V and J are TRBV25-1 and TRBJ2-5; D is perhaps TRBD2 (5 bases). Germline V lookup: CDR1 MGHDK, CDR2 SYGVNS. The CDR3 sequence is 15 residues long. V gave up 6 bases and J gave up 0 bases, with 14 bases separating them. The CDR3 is CASRGTGKYQETQYF. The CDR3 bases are TGTGCCAGCAGGGGAACGGGAAAGTACCAAGAGACCCAGTACTTC.

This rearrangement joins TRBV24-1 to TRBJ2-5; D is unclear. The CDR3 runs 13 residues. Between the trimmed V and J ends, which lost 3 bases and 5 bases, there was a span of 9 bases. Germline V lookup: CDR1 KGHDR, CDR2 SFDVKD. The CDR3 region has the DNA TGTGCCACCAGTGATGTTAAACGGGAGACCCAGTACTTC. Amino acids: CATSDVKRETQYF.

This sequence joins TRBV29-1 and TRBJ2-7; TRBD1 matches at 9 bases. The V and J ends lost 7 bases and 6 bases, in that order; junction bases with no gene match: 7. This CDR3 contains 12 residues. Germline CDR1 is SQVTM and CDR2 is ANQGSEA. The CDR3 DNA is TGCAGCGCTACGACAGGGGGTGCCGAGCAGTACTTC. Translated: CSATTGGAEQYF.

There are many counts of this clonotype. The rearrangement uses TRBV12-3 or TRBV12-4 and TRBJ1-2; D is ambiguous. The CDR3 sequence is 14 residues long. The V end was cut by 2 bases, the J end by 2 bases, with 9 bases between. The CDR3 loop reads CASSLSGENYGYTF. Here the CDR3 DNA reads TGTGCCAGCAGTTTAAGTGGGGAGAACTATGGCTACACCTTC.

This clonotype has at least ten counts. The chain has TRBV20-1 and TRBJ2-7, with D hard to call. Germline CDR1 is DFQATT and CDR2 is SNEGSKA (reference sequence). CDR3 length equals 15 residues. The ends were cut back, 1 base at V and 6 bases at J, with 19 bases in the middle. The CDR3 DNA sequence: TGCAGTGCTAGAGTGTATGCAGACCAACACCCCGAGCAGTACTTC. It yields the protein CSARVYADQHPEQYF.

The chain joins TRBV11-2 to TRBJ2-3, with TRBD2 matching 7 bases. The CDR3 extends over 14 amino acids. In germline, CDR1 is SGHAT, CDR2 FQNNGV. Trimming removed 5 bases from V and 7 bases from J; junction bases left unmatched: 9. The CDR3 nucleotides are TGTGCCAGCAGCGGCAGCGGGATGGGGTATACGCAGTATTTT. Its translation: CASSGSGMGYTQYF.

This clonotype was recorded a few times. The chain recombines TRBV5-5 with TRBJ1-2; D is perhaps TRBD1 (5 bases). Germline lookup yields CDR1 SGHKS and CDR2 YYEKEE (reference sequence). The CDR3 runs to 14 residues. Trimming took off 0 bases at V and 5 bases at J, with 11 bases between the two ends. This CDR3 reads CASSLGTREYGYTF. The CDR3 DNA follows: TGTGCCAGCAGCTTGGGGACAAGGGAATATGGCTACACCTTC.

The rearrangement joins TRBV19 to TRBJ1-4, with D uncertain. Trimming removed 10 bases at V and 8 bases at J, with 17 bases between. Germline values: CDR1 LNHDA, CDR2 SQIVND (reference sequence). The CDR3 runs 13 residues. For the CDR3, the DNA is TGTGCCAACGAGGCAGGTGAGCGCGAAAAACTGTTTTTT. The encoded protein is CANEAGEREKLFF.

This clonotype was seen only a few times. As DNA, the CDR3 is TGTGCCAGCAGTTTAGTATACGAGGGCGCTGAAGCTTTCTTT. This gives the protein CASSLVYEGAEAFF. The chain uses TRBV12-3 or TRBV12-4 and TRBJ1-1; D is uncertain. V was clipped by 1 base and J by 6 bases, with 12 bases between them. This CDR3 spans 14 amino acids.